This T cell receptor beta chain came from a study of identical twins. The germline gives CDR1 SQVTM, CDR2 ANQGSEA. V lost 7 bases and J 3 bases, leaving 16 bases between the germline ends. The CDR3 contains 13 residues. MiXCR, applied by TCRdb to the 5' RACE reads, yields one record per CDR3 protein. The table has some 190,000 distinct CDR3 sequences, roughly 15% seen once. This clonotype was detected many times. This sample also appeared in a second study, on T cells expressing NK-cell markers. That paper states: In sorted CD3+CD56+NKG2C+, CD3+CD56+NKG2C- and CD3+CD56-NKG2C+ T cells, TCR beta repertoires were obtained. Seven of the eight sequenced donors were HCMV-seropositive; one was seronegative.

The rearrangement joins TRBV29-1 to TRBJ2-7; D may match TRBD1 or TRBD2 (6 bases each). Sequenced input: CD8+ T cells sorted from blood. This TCR derives from a young woman in good health. This CDR3 is CSAAGGPNYEQYF. Written as DNA, the CDR3 is TGCAGCGCCGCTGGGGGGCCAAACTACGAGCAGTACTTC.